Following are 2 T cell receptor beta chains from one sample sequenced in a study of blood T cell repertoires in COVID-19. Data came from immunoSEQ multiplex PCR; TCRdb stores just in-frame clones and leaves some out. The sample lists 75,000 to 100,000 clones, roughly 87% occurring once. The sequencing input was peripheral blood. The receptor source for this set is a woman at least 80 years old with acute or convalescent COVID-19.

This clone was found once. The CDR3 nucleotides are TGCGCCAGCAGCCCGGGAAGCGGAGAACCCTACGAGCAGTACTTC. This codes for CASSPGSGEPYEQYF. The V and J genes are TRBV5-1 and TRBJ2-7; a weak D match, TRBD2 (5 bases). Germline CDR1 is SGHRS and CDR2 is YFSETQ. Trimming left V 4 bases short and J 2 bases short, with 16 bases between. The CDR3 is 15 amino acids.

The chain combines TRBV7-2 with TRBJ2-5, with TRBD2 identical over 9 bases. Germline CDR1 and CDR2: SGHTA and FQGNSA. CDR3 length: 16 residues. With V trimmed by 1 base and J by 4 bases, 7 bases remained unmatched. The CDR3 nucleotides read TGTGCCAGCAGCTTAGGTCGGGCGGGAGGGAGAGAGACCCAGTACTTC. It is translated as CASSLGRAGGRETQYF. Full variable domain (outside the CDR3, taken from reference TRBV7-2 and TRBJ2-5): GAGVSQSPSNKVTEKGKDVELRCDPISGHTALYWYRQSLGQGLEFLIYFQGNSAPDKSGLPSDRFSAERTGGSVSTLTIQRTQQEDSAVYLCASSLGRAGGRETQYFGPGTRLLVL.